Below are 20 T cell receptor beta chains sequenced from a single sample in a study of shared clonotypes between healthy human individuals. Profiling relied on immunoSEQ multiplex PCR, and the TCRdb table lists in-frame clones only, not all of them. The data show under 2.5 million clones, 85% to 95% seen once. Sequenced sample: naive CD4+ T cells from PBMCs. Sample subset: CD45RA+ positively selected. The receptors stem from a man younger than 35 in good health. Some clones in this sample may be carry-over from other donors' samples.

The rearrangement links TRBV10-2 to TRBJ2-1; 7 bases map to TRBD2. After removal of 7 bases from V and 5 bases from J, the junction contained 14 bases not matched to a gene. Germline assignment: CDR1 WSHSY and CDR2 SAAADI. The CDR3 runs 16 residues. The CDR3 here is CASIGGGPRGNNEQFF. The CDR3 region has the DNA TGCGCCAGCATTGGGGGGGGACCGCGAGGGAACAATGAGCAGTTCTTC.

This chain uses TRBV27 with TRBJ2-3, with D perhaps matching TRBD1 or TRBD2 (5 bases each). This CDR3 contains 15 residues. Germline assignment: CDR1 MNHEY and CDR2 SMNVEV (reference sequence). Trimming removed 5 bases from V and 0 bases from J, with 12 bases in between. The CDR3 loop is CASSPYRDSTDTQYF. For the CDR3, the DNA is TGTGCCAGCAGTCCATACCGGGACAGCACAGATACGCAGTATTTT.

The V and J genes are TRBV15 and TRBJ2-3, with 7 bases that match TRBD2. Germline CDR1 is LNHNV and CDR2 is YYDKDF (reference sequence). Losses at the gene ends were 0 bases for V and 3 bases for J; bases not matched to a gene: 12. CDR3 length: 18 amino acids. CDR3 in amino acids: CATSRDIIGAGRTDTQYF. The CDR3 nucleotides are TGTGCCACCAGCAGAGATATCATAGGAGCGGGGCGGACAGATACGCAGTATTTT.

The chain employs TRBV27 and TRBJ2-7, with 8 positions matching TRBD2. The germline V gene has CDR1 MNHEY and CDR2 SMNVEV (reference sequence). With V trimmed by 2 bases and J by 7 bases, 13 bases remained unmatched. The CDR3 has 16 residues. CDR3 sequence reads: CASSLKSGSGSSEQYF. CDR3 bases: TGTGCCAGCAGTTTAAAAAGCGGGAGTGGCTCTTCTGAGCAGTACTTC.

CDR3 protein: CASSLSGKSYEQYF. CDR3 nucleotides: TGTGCCAGCAGCTTATCCGGGAAGAGCTACGAGCAGTACTTC. This sequence joins TRBV7-2 and TRBJ2-7; D is possibly TRBD2 (5 bases). The CDR3 covers 14 residues. V was shortened by 2 bases and J by 3 bases, with 11 bases between the two germline ends. Germline V gives CDR1 SGHTA, CDR2 FQGNSA.

A remark on this clone: This sample also contains other DNA sequences that code for the same CDR3. This chain joins TRBV10-3 and TRBJ1-2; TRBD1 matches 7 bases. The junction had 5 bases not matched to a gene; V was cut back by 0 bases and J by 4 bases. Germline CDR1 reads ENHRY; CDR2 reads SYGVKD. The CDR3 has 15 amino acids. The CDR3 bases are TGTGCCATCAGTGAGTCTGGGCAGGGGGGCTATGGCTACACCTTC. Amino acids: CAISESGQGGYGYTF.

The rearrangement joins TRBV7-2 to TRBJ2-1, with 7 bases aligning to TRBD1. Germline V lookup: CDR1 SGHTA, CDR2 FQGNSA. CDR3 length: 16 amino acids. Trimming cost V 0 bases and J 2 bases; bases outside gene matches: 4. The CDR3 reads CASSLAQGIAYNEQFF. The CDR3 DNA reads TGTGCCAGCAGCTTAGCACAGGGGATCGCCTACAATGAGCAGTTCTTC.

This clone has just one count. The V and J genes are TRBV4-1 and TRBJ2-4; TRBD1 is a possible D gene (5 bases). Between the trimmed V and J ends, which lost 1 base and 1 base, there was a span of 14 bases. Germline lookup yields CDR1 MGHRA and CDR2 YSYEKL. The CDR3 sequence is 17 residues long. For the CDR3, the DNA is TGCGCCAGCAGCCAAGTGTTTGGCAGGGCGGCCAAAAACATTCAGTACTTC. Residues: CASSQVFGRAAKNIQYF.

V and J are TRBV5-1 and TRBJ1-2, with 9 bases that match TRBD1. Germline V gene data show CDR1 as SGHRS and CDR2 as YFSETQ. CDR3 length: 14 amino acids. The V gene end was trimmed by 4 bases and the J gene end by 3 bases; junction bases not matched to a gene: 4. Here the CDR3 DNA reads TGCGCCAGCAGCCCCCGGACAGGGGACTATGGCTACACCTTC. The encoded protein is CASSPRTGDYGYTF.

This rearrangement joins TRBV19 to TRBJ2-5; TRBD1 agrees at 8 bases. V was clipped by 3 bases and J by 1 base; unmatched bases: 4. The CDR3 has 15 amino acids. Germline lookup yields CDR1 LNHDA and CDR2 SQIVND (reference sequence). This chain's CDR3 is CASSIITGGQETQYF. Written as DNA, the CDR3 is TGTGCCAGTAGTATTATAACAGGGGGCCAAGAGACCCAGTACTTC.

The chain is built from TRBV7-9 and TRBJ1-1; D remains ambiguous. The V gene's germline CDR1 is SEHNR and CDR2 FQNEAQ (reference sequence). Trimming shortened V by 5 bases and J by 10 bases, and 23 bases separated the two germline ends. This CDR3 comprises 15 residues. CDR3 nucleotide sequence: TGTGCCAGCAGCGATAGGGCATCGGGAAGGTCTGGAGCTTTCTTT. It specifies CASSDRASGRSGAFF.

The rearrangement joins TRBV28 to TRBJ2-6; maybe TRBD2 (6 bases). Germline CDR1 and CDR2: MDHEN and SYDVKM. V lost 7 bases to trimming and J lost 4 bases, with 11 bases between them. The CDR3 is 14 amino acids. The CDR3 sequence: CASKEGSGANVLTF. CDR3 sequence (DNA): TGTGCCAGCAAGGAGGGGTCCGGGGCCAACGTCCTGACTTTC. Complete variable domain (other parts from reference TRBV28 and TRBJ2-6): DVKVTQSSRYLVKRTGEKVFLECVQDMDHENMFWYRQDPGLGLRLIYFSYDVKMKEKGDIPEGYSVSREKKERFSLILESASTNQTSMYLCASKEGSGANVLTFGAGSRLTVL.

This clone has just one count. V is TRBV30 and J is TRBJ2-2; D not resolved. CDR1 is GTSNPN and CDR2 is SVGIG in the germline V gene (reference sequence). V lost 2 bases and J 3 bases, leaving 4 bases between the germline ends. The CDR3 is made up of 12 amino acids. CDR3 in amino acids: CAWSLDTGELFF. CDR3 bases: TGTGCCTGGAGTCTAGACACCGGGGAGCTGTTTTTT.

A note on this clone: Other nucleotide sequences in the sample specify the same CDR3. The gene calls are TRBV18 and TRBJ1-4; TRBD1 is a possible D gene (5 bases). This CDR3 spans 15 amino acids. The V gene's germline CDR1 is KGHSH and CDR2 LQKENI. V shed 6 bases and J shed 4 bases, with 15 bases lying between them. The CDR3 coding sequence is TGTGCCAGCTCGCCCCCGGGACGGGGTAATGAAAAACTGTTTTTT. Protein product: CASSPPGRGNEKLFF.

This clone was observed a handful of times. The CDR3: CAISALTLNTEAFF. For the CDR3, the DNA is TGTGCCATCAGTGCTCTCACCCTGAACACTGAAGCTTTCTTT. The J gene is TRBJ1-1, the V gene TRBV10-3; no reliable D call. V was cut by 4 bases and J by 0 bases, with 9 bases left in between. Germline-derived CDR1 and CDR2 are ENHRY and SYGVKD. This CDR3 is built from 14 residues.

CDR3 in DNA: TGCGCCAGCAGTCCACGACGGCCTAGCGGGGCTAATGAGCAGTTCTTC. Protein sequence: CASSPRRPSGANEQFF. This chain joins TRBV10-2 and TRBJ2-1; 9 bases are shared with TRBD2. The germline CDR1 and CDR2 sequences are WSHSY and SAAADI. This CDR3 is built from 16 residues. The V and J ends lost 5 bases and 7 bases, in that order; junction bases with no gene match: 12.

The J gene is TRBJ2-6, the V gene TRBV5-1; D possibly uses TRBD1 or TRBD2 (5 bases each). The CDR3 has 19 residues. The ends were cut back, 2 bases at V and 2 bases at J, with 20 bases in the middle. From germline, CDR1 is SGHRS and CDR2 YFSETQ. DNA for the CDR3: TGCGCCAGCAGCTTCAACACACAGGTCGGGACGGCTGGGGCCAACGTCCTGACTTTC. This sequence encodes CASSFNTQVGTAGANVLTF.

CDR3 residues: CASSMRPRNTEAFF. CDR3 nucleotides: TGTGCCAGCAGTATGCGTCCACGGAACACTGAAGCTTTCTTT. The V call is TRBV5-4, the J call TRBJ1-1; D ambiguous. Germline V lookup: CDR1 SGHNT, CDR2 YYREEE (reference sequence). This CDR3 region has 14 residues. Trimming pared 5 bases from V and 1 base from J, leaving 12 bases between.

This CDR3 is CASSELGDSSTYEQYF. The CDR3 nucleotides read TGTGCCAGCAGTGAATTAGGGGACAGCTCCACCTACGAGCAGTACTTC. The rearrangement links TRBV25-1 to TRBJ2-5; TRBD1 agrees at 7 bases. The J call may be in error: the DNA end matches TRBJ2-7 better. The CDR3 length is 16 residues. Germline V gives CDR1 MGHDK, CDR2 SYGVNS.

V usage is TRBV9 and J usage is TRBJ2-1; D not certain. This CDR3 has 15 amino acids. V was shortened by 0 bases and J by 4 bases, with 11 bases between the two germline ends. The germline CDR1 and CDR2 sequences are SGDLS and YYNGEE. CDR3 DNA sequence: TGTGCCAGCAGCGTAGAATGGGTGGAGTACAATGAGCAGTTCTTC. This encodes CASSVEWVEYNEQFF.